The 29 T cell receptor beta chains given below trace back to one sample, sequenced in a study of shared clonotypes between healthy human individuals. The data were produced by immunoSEQ multiplex PCR, yet TCRdb's version contains in-frame clones alone and is incomplete. The table has about 2.1 million clones, about 93% seen once. CD45RO negativity and positive selection for CCR7 defined naive CD8 cells, a population that excluded terminally differentiated effector memory CD45RA+ cells. Sequencing was performed on naive CD8+ T cells from PBMCs. The source is a man younger than 35 in good health. Some clones in this sample may be carry-over from other donors' samples.

This clone was seen once. The chain is built from TRBV2 and TRBJ2-1; the match to TRBD2 covers 15 bases. CDR1 SNHLY and CDR2 FYNNEI come from the germline V gene. The CDR3 length is 14 residues. The trim removed 11 bases at V and 8 bases at J, leaving 7 bases unmatched. The CDR3 DNA is TGTGCCGAAACCGGGACTAGCGGGGGGTATGAGCAGTTCTTC. It yields the protein CAETGTSGGYEQFF.

V gene TRBV5-1 combines with J gene TRBJ2-7, with D possibly matching TRBD1 (6 bases). V lost 0 bases, J lost 5 bases, and 15 bases lay in between. Germline-derived CDR1 and CDR2 are SGHRS and YFSETQ. The CDR3 consists of 15 residues. The CDR3 sequence: CASSLGDNLRDEQYF. As DNA, the CDR3 is TGCGCCAGCAGCTTGGGGGACAACCTTCGGGACGAGCAGTACTTC.

The chain is built from TRBV5-4 and TRBJ2-1; maybe TRBD2 (7 bases). Trimming took off 2 bases at V and 7 bases at J, with 13 bases between the two ends. Germline CDR1 is SGHNT and CDR2 is YYREEE (reference sequence). The CDR3 runs to 14 residues. CDR3 in amino acids: CASSFRGGLNEQFF. The DNA for the CDR3 is TGTGCCAGCAGCTTTAGGGGGGGCCTTAATGAGCAGTTCTTC.

This clone showed up just once. This chain joins TRBV11-2 and TRBJ2-7; possibly TRBD2 for D (5 bases). CDR1 is SGHAT, CDR2 FQNNGV, per germline. The CDR3 is 16 residues long. Trimming removed 5 bases at V and 0 bases at J, with 17 bases between. The CDR3 bases are TGTGCCAGCAGCGGCACAGTTGGACTCGGCTCCTACGAGCAGTACTTC. Translation gives CASSGTVGLGSYEQYF.

The chain recombines TRBV6-4 with TRBJ2-1; D is tentatively TRBD1 or TRBD2 (6 bases each). The CDR3 length is 13 residues. CDR1 is MRHNA and CDR2 is SNTAGT in the germline V gene. Trimming left V 0 bases short and J 10 bases short, with 10 bases between. For the CDR3, the DNA is TGTGCCAGCAGTGACTCGGGGGGCAAAGAGCAGTTCTTC. It codes for CASSDSGGKEQFF.

The rearrangement uses TRBV6-5 and TRBJ1-1; 8 nucleotides line up with TRBD1. The CDR3 is made up of 13 amino acids. The V gene's germline CDR1 is MNHEY and CDR2 SVGAGI. J was trimmed by 7 bases and V by 2 bases; bases with no gene match: 3. The CDR3 is CASSYQGAIEAFF. Here the CDR3 DNA reads TGTGCCAGCAGTTACCAGGGGGCGATTGAAGCTTTCTTT.

This clone was recorded only once. The chain recombines TRBV4-1 with TRBJ2-2; D gene unclear. CDR3 length: 14 residues. Germline CDR1 and CDR2: MGHRA and YSYEKL. Trimming cost V 0 bases and J 8 bases, with 10 bases left between them. The CDR3 is CASSQDESFGELFF. The CDR3 nucleotides read TGCGCCAGCAGCCAAGATGAATCGTTTGGGGAGCTGTTTTTT.

The chain couples TRBV27 to TRBJ2-1; D is perhaps TRBD1 (5 bases). CDR1 and CDR2 (germline): MNHEY, SMNVEV (reference sequence). The germline V and J ends were trimmed by 3 bases and 0 bases, with 15 bases remaining between them. The CDR3 contains 17 residues. The CDR3 DNA sequence: TGTGCCAGCAGTTTTTGGGGCCCCGTAAGCTCCTACAATGAGCAGTTCTTC. Its protein product is CASSFWGPVSSYNEQFF.

This sequence joins TRBV27 and TRBJ1-4; D not certain. The CDR3 is made up of 16 amino acids. Germline lookup yields CDR1 MNHEY and CDR2 SMNVEV (reference sequence). The V end was cut by 6 bases, the J end by 1 base, with 15 bases between. CDR3 residues: CASRQSVRQTNEKLFF. The DNA for the CDR3 is TGTGCCAGCAGACAGAGCGTTCGGCAAACTAATGAAAAACTGTTTTTT. Full variable domain (missing parts from reference TRBV27 and TRBJ1-4): EAQVTQNPRYLITVTGKKLTVTCSQNMNHEYMSWYRQDPGLGLRQIYYSMNVEVTDKGDVPEGYKVSRKEKRNFPLILESPSPNQTSLYFCASRQSVRQTNEKLFFGSGTQLSVL.

This chain joins TRBV28 and TRBJ2-7, with 14 positions matching TRBD2. The CDR3 runs 17 residues. Unmatched junction bases numbered 16, after V lost 5 bases and J lost 10 bases. Germline CDR1 reads MDHEN; CDR2 reads SYDVKM. CDR3 region: CASSQGLAGAIRVGQYF. The CDR3 coding sequence is TGTGCCAGCAGTCAGGGACTAGCGGGAGCAATTAGGGTCGGACAGTACTTC. Full variable domain (remainder filled in from reference TRBV28 and TRBJ2-7): DVKVTQSSRYLVKRTGEKVFLECVQDMDHENMFWYRQDPGLGLRLIYFSYDVKMKEKGDIPEGYSVSREKKERFSLILESASTNQTSMYLCASSQGLAGAIRVGQYFGPGTRLTVT.

This chain joins TRBV28 and TRBJ2-3, with 8 bases matching TRBD1. The CDR3 is 17 residues long. Germline lookup yields CDR1 MDHEN and CDR2 SYDVKM. V lost 3 bases and J lost 0; bases outside the gene matches: 8. The CDR3 loop is CASSFPGQATSTDTQYF. CDR3 nucleotide sequence: TGTGCCAGCAGTTTCCCGGGACAGGCGACTAGCACAGATACGCAGTATTTT.

The V and J genes are TRBV5-1 and TRBJ2-1, with 10 bases lining up with TRBD2. CDR1 is SGHRS, CDR2 YFSETQ, per germline. This CDR3 contains 16 residues. Trimming removed 2 bases from V and 8 bases from J; junction bases left unmatched: 10. The CDR3 DNA sequence: TGCGCCAGCAGCTTTGGTCTAGCGGGGGTGGGGCATGAGCAGTTCTTC. Protein product: CASSFGLAGVGHEQFF.

The rearrangement links TRBV28 to TRBJ2-3; D possibly corresponds to TRBD2 (5 bases). This CDR3 comprises 14 residues. The germline V gene has CDR1 MDHEN and CDR2 SYDVKM. V was shortened by 6 bases and J by 2 bases, with 12 bases between the two germline ends. The CDR3 nucleotides read TGTGCCAGCAGCCCCGCAGGACTCACAGATACGCAGTATTTT. It translates to CASSPAGLTDTQYF.

The V and J genes are TRBV15 and TRBJ1-1; D is ambiguous. Trimming pared 2 bases from V and 1 base from J, leaving 14 bases between. The CDR3 length is 16 residues. CDR1 and CDR2 from the germline V gene are LNHNV and YYDKDF (reference sequence). The CDR3 DNA reads as TGTGCCACCAGCAGATCGCCTCGTTCAGAGAACACTGAAGCTTTCTTT. It is translated as CATSRSPRSENTEAFF.

The chain recombines TRBV27 with TRBJ2-7; tentatively, D is TRBD1 or TRBD2 (5 bases each). Germline V gene lookup returns CDR1 MNHEY and CDR2 SMNVEV (reference sequence). The CDR3 has 14 amino acids. Trimming shortened V by 2 bases and J by 3 bases, and 11 bases separated the two germline ends. The CDR3: CASSLAGDLYEQYF. CDR3 nucleotides: TGTGCCAGCAGTTTAGCCGGGGACCTCTACGAGCAGTACTTC.

The V and J genes are TRBV27 and TRBJ1-2; the D gene is possibly TRBD1 (5 bases). V was shortened by 5 bases and J by 5 bases, with 18 bases between the two germline ends. The CDR3 loop spans 15 amino acids. Looked up from germline, CDR1 is MNHEY and CDR2 is SMNVEV (reference sequence). The CDR3 bases are TGTGCCAGCAGTATCACCGCCGGGACGCTGTATGGCTACACCTTC. Amino acid sequence: CASSITAGTLYGYTF.

CDR3 residues: CASRGPEQFF. CDR3 DNA: TGCGCCAGCAGAGGGCCAGAGCAGTTCTTC. The rearrangement links TRBV5-1 to TRBJ2-1; D is ambiguous. Trimming shortened V by 5 bases and J by 10 bases, and 7 bases separated the two germline ends. The CDR3 length is 10 residues. Germline CDR1 and CDR2: SGHRS and YFSETQ.

This clone appeared a single time. The rearrangement uses TRBV7-6 and TRBJ1-1; 8 bases align to TRBD1. The CDR3 contains 13 residues. Germline V gene data show CDR1 as SGHVS and CDR2 as FNYEAQ. V lost 5 bases to trimming and J lost 7 bases; unmatched junction nucleotides: 6. The CDR3 nucleotides are TGTGCCAGCAGCGGGACAGGAAGGGGTGAAGCTTTCTTT. Its translation is CASSGTGRGEAFF.

A note on this clone: One junction end disagrees with the germline gene, perhaps due to a read error. Other nucleotide sequences from this sample produce the same CDR3. V usage is TRBV9 and J usage is TRBJ1-4, with TRBD1 matching over 12 bases. Germline V gene data show CDR1 as SGDLS and CDR2 as YYNGEE. This CDR3 spans 16 amino acids. The CDR3 DNA reads TGTGCCAGTAGCGTCGGGGACAGGGGGCCGGGTGAAAAACTGTTTTTT. Translating it yields CASSVGDRGPGEKLFF.

This chain joins TRBV27 and TRBJ2-7; 7 bases match TRBD1. V shed 5 bases, J shed 0 bases, and the junction held 10 bases outside the gene matches. The CDR3 consists of 16 residues. Germline CDR1 is MNHEY and CDR2 is SMNVEV (reference sequence). CDR3 nucleotide sequence: TGTGCCAGCAGTACCGCAACAGGGGACCACTCCTACGAGCAGTACTTC. Amino acid sequence: CASSTATGDHSYEQYF.

The J gene is TRBJ2-7, the V gene TRBV30; D perhaps matches TRBD2 (5 bases). Germline CDR1 GTSNPN, CDR2 SVGIG (reference sequence). The V end lost 2 bases, the J end lost 2 bases, and 7 bases lay between the germline ends. The CDR3 extends over 12 amino acids. The CDR3 nucleotides read TGTGCCTGGAGTTACGGGACCTACGAGCAGTACTTC. It codes for CAWSYGTYEQYF.

The chain employs TRBV5-1 and TRBJ2-7; the match to TRBD1 covers 7 bases. V lost 4 bases, J lost 4 bases, and 20 bases stayed unmatched. The germline V gene encodes CDR1 SGHRS and CDR2 YFSETQ. The CDR3 sequence is 18 residues long. CDR3 residues: CASSTPQTGIRSTYEQYF. CDR3 nucleotides: TGCGCCAGCAGCACCCCTCAGACAGGGATCCGGAGTACATACGAGCAGTACTTC.

The chain is built from TRBV4-1 and TRBJ2-7; tentatively, D is TRBD1 (6 bases). This CDR3 is built from 15 residues. Trimming took off 1 base at V and 4 bases at J, with 14 bases between the two ends. The germline V gene encodes CDR1 MGHRA and CDR2 YSYEKL. CDR3: CASSQGTGIRYEQYF. CDR3 nucleotides: TGCGCCAGCAGCCAAGGTACAGGGATACGTTACGAGCAGTACTTC.

V is TRBV29-1 and J is TRBJ1-4, with TRBD1 as a possible D gene (5 bases). CDR1 is SQVTM, CDR2 ANQGSEA, per germline. The CDR3 runs to 15 residues. The V gene lost 4 bases and the J gene lost 3 bases, with 15 bases spanning the gap. The CDR3 protein is CSVAPRGNANEKLFF. The CDR3 DNA reads as TGCAGCGTTGCACCCCGGGGCAATGCTAATGAAAAACTGTTTTTT. Full variable domain (remainder filled in from reference TRBV29-1 and TRBJ1-4): SAVISQKPSRDICQRGTSLTIQCQVDSQVTMMFWYRQQPGQSLTLIATANQGSEATYESGFVIDKFPISRPNLTFSTLTVSNMSPEDSSIYLCSVAPRGNANEKLFFGSGTQLSVL.

The V call is TRBV19, the J call TRBJ1-5; D might be TRBD1 (6 bases). The CDR3 length is 14 residues. Germline V gene sequence: CDR1 LNHDA, CDR2 SQIVND (reference sequence). The germline V and J ends were trimmed by 3 bases and 5 bases, with 11 bases remaining between them. CDR3 DNA: TGTGCCAGTAGTATCGGGGGCTGGGATCAGCCCCAGCATTTT. This codes for CASSIGGWDQPQHF.

V is TRBV28 and J is TRBJ2-3; TRBD2 aligns across 8 bases. CDR3 size: 18 residues. Germline V CDR1 and CDR2: MDHEN, SYDVKM. Unmatched junction bases numbered 10, after V lost 2 bases and J lost 0 bases. CDR3 sequence reads: CASSLGSGGSGSTDTQYF. CDR3 sequence (DNA): TGTGCCAGCAGTTTAGGAAGCGGGGGAAGCGGGAGCACAGATACGCAGTATTTT.

The chain carries TRBV11-2 and TRBJ1-2; D gene unclear. CDR1 SGHAT and CDR2 FQNNGV come from the germline V gene. Trimming shortened V by 4 bases and J by 4 bases, and 10 bases separated the two germline ends. This CDR3 contains 13 residues. The CDR3 DNA reads TGTGCCAGCAGCTCAGGCGGGGTCTATGGCTACACCTTC. It is translated as CASSSGGVYGYTF.

J is TRBJ2-1 and V is TRBV11-2, with 10 bases fitting TRBD2. Germline V lookup: CDR1 SGHAT, CDR2 FQNNGV. The CDR3 extends over 13 amino acids. The junction had 7 bases not matched to a gene; V was cut back by 8 bases and J by 9 bases. The DNA of the CDR3 is TGTGCCAGCCGGGGAGCGGGAGGGAGTGAGCAGTTCTTC. Protein sequence: CASRGAGGSEQFF.

The chain recombines TRBV29-1 with TRBJ2-7, with D unclear. Germline CDR1 SQVTM, CDR2 ANQGSEA. This CDR3 region has 13 residues. Trimming left V 4 bases short and J 6 bases short, with 16 bases between. The CDR3 loop is CSVVVALPGEQYF. The CDR3 bases are TGCAGCGTTGTGGTTGCCCTCCCCGGCGAGCAGTACTTC.